This T cell receptor (beta chain) was captured by sequencing in a study of Ad26.COV2.S vaccination and SARS-CoV-2 variants. Study background: A COV1001 Ad26.COV2.S trial-arm participant provided the sample. Intramuscular Ad26.COV2.S doses were given once or twice, 56 days apart.

Treatment noted: some 20 received Ad26.COV2.S at low or high dose, single or two shots; several received placebo; per-sample allocation not given. Samples analyzed were those drawn on day 63 after the first vaccine or placebo injection. The vaccine delivered Wuhan-strain SARS-CoV-2 spike through an Ad26 vector. CDR3 length: 14 residues. V shed 8 bases and J shed 0 bases, with 11 bases lying between them. Germline loops: CDR1 SGHAT, CDR2 FQNNGV. TCRdb's copy holds only in-frame clones and misses some; the assay was immunoSEQ multiplex PCR. The sample gives about 400,000 clones, around 93% of which show up once; around 1.7% is in the top ten.

This material consisted of peripheral blood, taken in a trial of Ad26.COV2.S vaccine versus placebo. The V and J genes are TRBV11-2 and TRBJ1-3, with D tentatively TRBD1 (5 bases). This TCR came from a person between 18 and 65 years old who received the Ad26.COV2.S COVID-19 vaccine or a placebo. The CDR3 sequence is CASRQTVSGNTIYF. CDR3 DNA sequence: TGTGCCAGCCGACAGACAGTCTCTGGAAACACCATATATTTT.